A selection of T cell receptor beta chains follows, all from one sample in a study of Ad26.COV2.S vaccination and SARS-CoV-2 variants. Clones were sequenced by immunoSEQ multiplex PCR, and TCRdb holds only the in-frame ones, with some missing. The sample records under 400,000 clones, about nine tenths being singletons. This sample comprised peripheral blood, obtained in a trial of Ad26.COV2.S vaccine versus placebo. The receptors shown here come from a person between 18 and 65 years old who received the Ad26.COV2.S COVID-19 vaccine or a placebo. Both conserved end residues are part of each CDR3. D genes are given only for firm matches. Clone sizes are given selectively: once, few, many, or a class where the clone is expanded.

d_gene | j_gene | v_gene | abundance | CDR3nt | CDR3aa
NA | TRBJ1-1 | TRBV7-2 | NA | TGTGCCAGCAGCTTCGGGGGGGCGCGTGGTGAAGCTTTCTTT | CASSFGGARGEAFF
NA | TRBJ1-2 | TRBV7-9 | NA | TGTGCCAGCAGCTCATCGGACGGGAGTTTTGAATATGGCTACACCTTC | CASSSSDGSFEYGYTF
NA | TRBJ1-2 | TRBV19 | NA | TGTGCCAGTAGTATGATGGGACCCCTCTATGGCTACACCTTC | CASSMMGPLYGYTF
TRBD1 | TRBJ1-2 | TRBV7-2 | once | TGTGCCAGCAGCCCAAGGACAGGGTCAAACTATGGCTACACCTTC | CASSPRTGSNYGYTF
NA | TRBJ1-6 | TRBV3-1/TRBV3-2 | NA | TGTGCCAGCAGCCAAGGGGCGGAATATAATTCACCCCTCCACTTT | CASSQGAEYNSPLHF
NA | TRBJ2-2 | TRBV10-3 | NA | TGTGCCATCAGTGAGCAGCCAGGCTCTATCACCGGGGAGCTGTTTTTT | CAISEQPGSITGELFF
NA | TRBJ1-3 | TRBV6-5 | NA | TGTGCCAGCAGATTGGGACATTTCTCTGGAAACACCATATATTTT | CASRLGHFSGNTIYF
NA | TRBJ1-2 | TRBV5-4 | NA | TGTGCCGCAGAGCTGTTGGGGAGCTATGGCTACACCTTC | CAAELLGSYGYTF
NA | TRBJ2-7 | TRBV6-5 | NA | TGTGCCAGCAGCGCCTCGGGACCTCTCTCCTACGAGCAGTACTTC | CASSASGPLSYEQYF
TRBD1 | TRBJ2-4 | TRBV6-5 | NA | TGTGCCAGCAGTTTGGGGACAGGGGGCGGTATTAACATTCAGTACTTC | CASSLGTGGGINIQYF
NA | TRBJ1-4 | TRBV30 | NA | TGTGCCTGGGCAGACTCTAATGAAAAACTGTTTTTT | CAWADSNEKLFF
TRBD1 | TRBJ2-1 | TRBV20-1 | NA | TGCAGTGCTCCAGGGGGAAATGAGCAGTTCTTC | CSAPGGNEQFF
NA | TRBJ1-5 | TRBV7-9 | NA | TGTGCCAGCAGCAGGACCCCCGATCAGCCCCAGCATTTT | CASSRTPDQPQHF
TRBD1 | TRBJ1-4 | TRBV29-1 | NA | TGCAGCGCGGGACAGGGCGCCACTAATGAAAAACTGTTTTTT | CSAGQGATNEKLFF
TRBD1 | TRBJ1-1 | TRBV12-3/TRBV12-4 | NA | TGTGCCAGCAAAACGACAGGGGTGGCTGAAGCTTTCTTT | CASKTTGVAEAFF
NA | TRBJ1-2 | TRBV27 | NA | TGTGCCAGCAGTTTGGGCGATGGCTACACCTTC | CASSLGDGYTF
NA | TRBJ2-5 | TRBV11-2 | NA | TGTGCCAGCAGCTTAGGAACAGCCCGGGGTATAACAGAGACCCAGTACTTC | CASSLGTARGITETQYF
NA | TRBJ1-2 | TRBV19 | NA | TGTGCCAGTAAAGGGACGGGCTATGGCTACACCTTC | CASKGTGYGYTF
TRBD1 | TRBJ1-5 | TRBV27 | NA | TGCGGCAGTTGGGGACAGGGATATCAGCCCCAGCATTTT | CGSWGQGYQPQHF
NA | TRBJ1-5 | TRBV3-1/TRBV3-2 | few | TGTGCCAGCAGCCAAGGGACTCAGCCCCAGCATTTT | CASSQGTQPQHF
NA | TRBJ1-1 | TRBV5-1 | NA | TGCGCCAGCAGCTTTTCGGGACCCGGCAACACTGAAGCTTTCTTT | CASSFSGPGNTEAFF
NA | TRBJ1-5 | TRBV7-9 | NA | TGTGCCAGCAGCTTAAGTGGTTATCAGCCCCAGCATTTT | CASSLSGYQPQHF
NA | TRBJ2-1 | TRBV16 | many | TGTGCCAGCAGCCAATCAGAGGTCTCAGTCGTAAATGAGCAGTTCTTC | CASSQSEVSVVNEQFF
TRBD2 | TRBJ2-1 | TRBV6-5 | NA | TGTGCCAGCAGTTACTCGACTAGCGGGGGACTCAATGAGCAGTTCTTC | CASSYSTSGGLNEQFF
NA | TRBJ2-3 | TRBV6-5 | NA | TGTGCCAGCAGGGTGCAATTTTTCACAGATACGCAGTATTTT | CASRVQFFTDTQYF
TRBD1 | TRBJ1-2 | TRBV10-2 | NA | TGCGCCAGCAGTGACTTGACAGGGTCTGCTTTCTATGGCTACACCTTC | CASSDLTGSAFYGYTF
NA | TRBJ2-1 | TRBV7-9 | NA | TGTGCCAGCAGCCCACCAGGGGAGTACAATGAGCAGTTCTTC | CASSPPGEYNEQFF
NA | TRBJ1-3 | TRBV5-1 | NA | TGCGCCAGCAGCTTGGATGACCAACACACCATATATTTT | CASSLDDQHTIYF
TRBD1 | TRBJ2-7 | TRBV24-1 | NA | TGTGCCACCAGTGACAGGACAGGTGGCGAGCAGTACTTC | CATSDRTGGEQYF
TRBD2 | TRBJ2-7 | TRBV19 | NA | TGTGCCAGTAGTATTGGGGGGGCCTACGAGCAGTACTTC | CASSIGGAYEQYF
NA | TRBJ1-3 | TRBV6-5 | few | TGTGCCAGCAGTTACACGTGGAGTCCTGGAAACACCATATATTTT | CASSYTWSPGNTIYF
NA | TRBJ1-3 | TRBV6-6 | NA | TGTGCCAGCAGTTACGGCACAGTATCTGGAAACACCATATATTTT | CASSYGTVSGNTIYF
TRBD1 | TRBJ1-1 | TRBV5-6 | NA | TGTGCCAGCAGCTTGAAAGCCGGGACAGCGAACACTGAAGCTTTCTTT | CASSLKAGTANTEAFF
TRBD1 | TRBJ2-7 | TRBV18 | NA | TGTGCCAGCTCACCCGGACAGGGGGCCTACGAGCAGTACTTC | CASSPGQGAYEQYF
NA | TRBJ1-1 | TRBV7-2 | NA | TGTGCCAGCAGCTTATCCTCAGGTCCCGCTTTCTTT | CASSLSSGPAFF
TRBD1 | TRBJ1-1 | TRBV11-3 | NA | TGTGCCAGCAGCTTCAACGGACAGGGACACACTGAAGCTTTCTTT | CASSFNGQGHTEAFF
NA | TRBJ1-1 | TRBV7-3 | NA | TGTGCCAGCAGCTACGGACCAAACACTGAAGCTTTCTTT | CASSYGPNTEAFF
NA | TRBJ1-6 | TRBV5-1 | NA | TGCGCCAGCAGCTTGGAGGCCGTCTCTGGGAATTCACCCCTCCACTTT | CASSLEAVSGNSPLHF
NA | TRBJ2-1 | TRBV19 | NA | TGTGCCAGTAGTATCCTTCTATCCGATTACAATGAGCAGTTCTTC | CASSILLSDYNEQFF
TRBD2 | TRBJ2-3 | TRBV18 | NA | TGTGCCAGCTCACATCGAGTTAGCGGGGGAACAGATACGCAGTATTTT | CASSHRVSGGTDTQYF
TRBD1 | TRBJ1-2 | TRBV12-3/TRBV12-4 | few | TGTGCCAGCAGCCCCGGGACAGGGGGCGGCTACACCTTC | CASSPGTGGGYTF
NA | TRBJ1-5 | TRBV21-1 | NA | TGTGCCAGCAGCAAAGAGTGGGCTGGGACAGGTACGAATCAGCCCCAGCATTTT | CASSKEWAGTGTNQPQHF
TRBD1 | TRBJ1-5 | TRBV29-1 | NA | TGCAGCGTTGCAGGGGGAAACAATCAGCCCCAGCATTTT | CSVAGGNNQPQHF
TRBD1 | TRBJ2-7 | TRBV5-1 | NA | TGCGCCAGCAGCTTGGGACAGGGGGTCTACGAGCAGTACTTC | CASSLGQGVYEQYF
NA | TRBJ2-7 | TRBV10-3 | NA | TGTGCCACCGCTTACCTAAAGGGGTCCTACGAGCAGTACTTC | CATAYLKGSYEQYF
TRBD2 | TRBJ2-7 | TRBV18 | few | TGTGCCAGCTCACCACCGCTAGCGGGGGTCTACGAGCAGTACTTC | CASSPPLAGVYEQYF